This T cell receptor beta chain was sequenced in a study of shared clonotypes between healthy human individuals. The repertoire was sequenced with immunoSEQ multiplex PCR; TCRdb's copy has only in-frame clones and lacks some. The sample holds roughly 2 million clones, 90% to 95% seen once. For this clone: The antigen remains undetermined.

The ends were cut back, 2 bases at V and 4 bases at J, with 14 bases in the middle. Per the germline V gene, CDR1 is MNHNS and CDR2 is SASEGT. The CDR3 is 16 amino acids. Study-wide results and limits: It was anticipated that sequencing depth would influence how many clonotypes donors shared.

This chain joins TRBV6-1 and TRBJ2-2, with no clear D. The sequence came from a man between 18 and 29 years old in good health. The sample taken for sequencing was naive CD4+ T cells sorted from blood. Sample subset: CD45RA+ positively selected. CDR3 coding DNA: TGTGCCAGCAGTGAATTTGAAGGGTACTCCACCGGGGAGCTGTTTTTT. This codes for CASSEFEGYSTGELFF.